This T cell receptor beta chain originates from a study of blood T cell repertoires in COVID-19. Turning to the study itself: Samples taken during acute and convalescent COVID-19 were collected in the United States, Italy and Spain. PBMCs, B-cell-depleted T cells, or T cells provided the cDNA or gDNA that made up the material.

The data were produced by immunoSEQ multiplex PCR, yet TCRdb's version contains in-frame clones alone and is incomplete. The sample holds roughly 100,000 clones; about four fifths are singletons and the top ten take 12%. Trimming removed 3 bases at V and 7 bases at J, with 10 bases between. This CDR3 has 13 residues. This sequence joins TRBV12-3 or TRBV12-4 and TRBJ1-3; a possible D gene is TRBD1 (6 bases). The sequencing sample was made of peripheral blood. The clonotype originates from a human donor in a cohort sampled during active COVID-19. DNA of the CDR3: TGTGCCAGCAGTTTTCTGGGGGCGAACACCATATATTTT. This gives the protein CASSFLGANTIYF.